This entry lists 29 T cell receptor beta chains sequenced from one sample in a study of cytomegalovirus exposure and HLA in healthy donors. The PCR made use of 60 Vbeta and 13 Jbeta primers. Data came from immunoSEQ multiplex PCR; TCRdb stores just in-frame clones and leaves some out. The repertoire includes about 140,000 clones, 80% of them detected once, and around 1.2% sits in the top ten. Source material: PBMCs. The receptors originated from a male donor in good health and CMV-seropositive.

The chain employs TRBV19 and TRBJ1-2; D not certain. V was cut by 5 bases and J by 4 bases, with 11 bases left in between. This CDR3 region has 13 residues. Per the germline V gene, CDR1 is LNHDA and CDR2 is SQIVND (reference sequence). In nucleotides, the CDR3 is TGTGCCAGTAGTCCCCGGTCCTTCTATGGCTACACCTTC. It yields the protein CASSPRSFYGYTF.

The CDR3 nucleotides are TGTGCCAGCAGCAAAAGGCTAGCGGGGGGCACAGATACGCAGTATTTT. It translates to CASSKRLAGGTDTQYF. This chain connects TRBV21-1 to TRBJ2-3; the table's D gene call, TRBD2, was not cross checked with the DNA. TRBV21-1 is given as a pseudogene. CDR3 length: 16 residues.

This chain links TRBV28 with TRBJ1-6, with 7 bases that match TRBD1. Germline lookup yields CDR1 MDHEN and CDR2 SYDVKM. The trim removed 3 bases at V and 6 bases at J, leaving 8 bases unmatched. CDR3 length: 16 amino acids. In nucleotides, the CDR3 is TGTGCCAGCAGTTTCACAGGGGCCATGAGTAATTCACCCCTCCACTTT. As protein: CASSFTGAMSNSPLHF.

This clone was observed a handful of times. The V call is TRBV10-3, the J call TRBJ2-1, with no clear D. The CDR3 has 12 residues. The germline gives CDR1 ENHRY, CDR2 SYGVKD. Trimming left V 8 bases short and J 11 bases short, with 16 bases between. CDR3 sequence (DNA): TGTGCCATCTTATCCCAACAAGAACAGCAGTTCTTC. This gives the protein CAILSQQEQQFF.

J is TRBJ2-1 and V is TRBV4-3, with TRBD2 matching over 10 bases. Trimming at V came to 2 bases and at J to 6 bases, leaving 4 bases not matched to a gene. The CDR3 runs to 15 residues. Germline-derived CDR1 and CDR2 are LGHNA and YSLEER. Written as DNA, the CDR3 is TGCGCCAGCAGCCAACTAGCGGGAGATTCCAATGAGCAGTTCTTC. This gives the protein CASSQLAGDSNEQFF.

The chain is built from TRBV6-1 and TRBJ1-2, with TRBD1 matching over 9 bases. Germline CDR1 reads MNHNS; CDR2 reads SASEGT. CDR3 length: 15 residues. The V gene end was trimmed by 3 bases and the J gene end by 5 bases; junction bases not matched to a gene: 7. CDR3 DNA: TGTGCCAGCAGTGAGCGGGACAGGGAGTGGTATGGCTACACCTTC. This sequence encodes CASSERDREWYGYTF.

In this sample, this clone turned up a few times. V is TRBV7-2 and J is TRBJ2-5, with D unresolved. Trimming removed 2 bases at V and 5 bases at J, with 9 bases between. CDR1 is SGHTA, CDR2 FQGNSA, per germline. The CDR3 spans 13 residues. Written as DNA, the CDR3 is TGTGCCAGCAGCTTACCTCAGATTGAGACCCAGTACTTC. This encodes CASSLPQIETQYF.

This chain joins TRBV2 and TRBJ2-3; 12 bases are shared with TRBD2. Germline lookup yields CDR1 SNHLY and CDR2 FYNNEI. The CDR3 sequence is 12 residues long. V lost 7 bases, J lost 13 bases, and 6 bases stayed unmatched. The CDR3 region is CASTSGRATKYF. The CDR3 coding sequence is TGTGCCAGCACTAGCGGGAGGGCCACGAAGTATTTT.

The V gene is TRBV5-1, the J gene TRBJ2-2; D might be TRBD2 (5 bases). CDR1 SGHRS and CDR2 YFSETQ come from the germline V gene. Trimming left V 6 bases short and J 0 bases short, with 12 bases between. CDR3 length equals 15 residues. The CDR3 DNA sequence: TGCGCCAGCAACGCCGGGAACTCGAACACCGGGGAGCTGTTTTTT. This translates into CASNAGNSNTGELFF.

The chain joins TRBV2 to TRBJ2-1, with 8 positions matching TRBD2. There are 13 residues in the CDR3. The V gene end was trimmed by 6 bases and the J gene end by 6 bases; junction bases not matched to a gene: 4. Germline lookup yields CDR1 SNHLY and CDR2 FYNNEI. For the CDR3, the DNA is TGTGCCAGCAGGCCCGCGGGAGGCAATGAGCAGTTCTTC. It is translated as CASRPAGGNEQFF.

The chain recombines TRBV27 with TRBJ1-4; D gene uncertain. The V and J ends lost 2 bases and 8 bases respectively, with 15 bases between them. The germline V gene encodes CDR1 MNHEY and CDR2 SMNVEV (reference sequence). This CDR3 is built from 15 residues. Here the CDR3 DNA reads TGTGCCAGCAGTTTACATTCCGGACTCGAGGAAAAACTGTTTTTT. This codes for CASSLHSGLEEKLFF.

The CDR3: CASSLYRGSRETQYF. The DNA for the CDR3 is TGCGCCAGCAGCTTATACAGGGGCTCCCGAGAGACCCAGTACTTC. The V gene is TRBV5-1, the J gene TRBJ2-5; 7 bases fit TRBD1. Germline V gives CDR1 SGHRS, CDR2 YFSETQ. J was trimmed by 4 bases and V by 2 bases; bases with no gene match: 8. The CDR3 length is 15 residues.

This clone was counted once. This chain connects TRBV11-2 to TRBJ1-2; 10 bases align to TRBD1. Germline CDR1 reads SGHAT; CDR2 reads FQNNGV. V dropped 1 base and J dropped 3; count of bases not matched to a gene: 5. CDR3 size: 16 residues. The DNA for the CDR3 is TGTGCCAGCAGCTTAGTTGCGACAGGGGGCTACTATGGCTACACCTTC. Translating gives CASSLVATGGYYGYTF.

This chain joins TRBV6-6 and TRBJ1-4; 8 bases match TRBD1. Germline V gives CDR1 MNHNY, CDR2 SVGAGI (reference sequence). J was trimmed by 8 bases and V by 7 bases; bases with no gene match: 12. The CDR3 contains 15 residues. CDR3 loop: CASKTRTGIGEKLFF. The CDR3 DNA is TGTGCCAGCAAAACACGGACAGGGATAGGGGAAAAACTGTTTTTT.

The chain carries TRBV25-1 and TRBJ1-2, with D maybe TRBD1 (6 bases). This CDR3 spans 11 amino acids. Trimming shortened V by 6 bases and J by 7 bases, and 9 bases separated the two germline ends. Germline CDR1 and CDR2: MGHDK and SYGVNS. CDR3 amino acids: CASRQGFGYTF. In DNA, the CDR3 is TGTGCCAGCAGGCAGGGGTTTGGCTACACCTTC.

The CDR3 region is CSVAVPGQGRETQYF. For the CDR3, the DNA is TGCAGCGTTGCCGTTCCAGGACAGGGGAGGGAGACCCAGTACTTC. This rearrangement joins TRBV29-1 to TRBJ2-5; 9 bases align to TRBD1. The junction had 11 bases not matched to a gene; V was cut back by 4 bases and J by 5 bases. The CDR3 totals 15 residues. CDR1 and CDR2 (germline): SQVTM, ANQGSEA.

The CDR3 DNA follows: TGCACCAGCAGCCAAGCCCCCCCCTCCTGGGCGGGAGTCACAGATACGCAGTATTTT. Translated: CTSSQAPPSWAGVTDTQYF. The V call is TRBV1, the J call TRBJ2-3; the table's D call, TRBD2, was not checked against the DNA. TRBV1 is a recognized pseudogene. The CDR3 is 19 residues long.

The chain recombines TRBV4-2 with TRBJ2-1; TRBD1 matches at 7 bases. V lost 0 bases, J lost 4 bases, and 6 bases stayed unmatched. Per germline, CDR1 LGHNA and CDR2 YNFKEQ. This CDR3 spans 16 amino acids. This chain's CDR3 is CASSQDEGQPYNEQFF. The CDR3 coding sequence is TGTGCCAGCAGCCAAGATGAGGGACAGCCTTACAATGAGCAGTTCTTC.

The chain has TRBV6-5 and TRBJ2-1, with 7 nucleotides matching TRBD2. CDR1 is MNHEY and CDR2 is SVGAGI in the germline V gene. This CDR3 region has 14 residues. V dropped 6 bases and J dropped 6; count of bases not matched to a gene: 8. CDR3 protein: CASSPGLFFNEQFF. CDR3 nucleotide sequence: TGTGCCAGCAGCCCGGGACTATTTTTCAATGAGCAGTTCTTC.

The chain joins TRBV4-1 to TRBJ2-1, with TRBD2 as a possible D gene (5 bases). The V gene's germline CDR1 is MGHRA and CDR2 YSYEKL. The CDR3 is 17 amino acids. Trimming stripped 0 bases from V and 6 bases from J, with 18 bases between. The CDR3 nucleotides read TGCGCCAGCAGCCAAGATTGGCGGCTTCCGGGGTCCAATGAGCAGTTCTTC. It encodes CASSQDWRLPGSNEQFF.

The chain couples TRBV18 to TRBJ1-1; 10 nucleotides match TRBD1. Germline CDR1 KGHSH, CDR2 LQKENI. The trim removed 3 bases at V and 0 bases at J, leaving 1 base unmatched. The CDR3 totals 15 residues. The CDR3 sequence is CASSPDRGMNTEAFF. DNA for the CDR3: TGTGCCAGCTCACCGGACAGGGGGATGAACACTGAAGCTTTCTTT.

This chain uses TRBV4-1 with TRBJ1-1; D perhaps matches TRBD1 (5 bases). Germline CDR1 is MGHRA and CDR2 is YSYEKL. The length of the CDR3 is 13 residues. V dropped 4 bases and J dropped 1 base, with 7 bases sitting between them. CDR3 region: CASSRRGNTEAFF. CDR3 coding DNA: TGCGCCAGCAGCCGGAGGGGGAACACTGAAGCTTTCTTT.

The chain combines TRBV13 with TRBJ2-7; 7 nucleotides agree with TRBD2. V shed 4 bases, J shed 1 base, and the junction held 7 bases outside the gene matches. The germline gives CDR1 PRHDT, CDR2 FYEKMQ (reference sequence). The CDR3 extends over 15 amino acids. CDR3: CASSSGREGSYEQYF. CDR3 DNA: TGTGCCAGCAGCTCGGGGAGGGAGGGATCCTACGAGCAGTACTTC.

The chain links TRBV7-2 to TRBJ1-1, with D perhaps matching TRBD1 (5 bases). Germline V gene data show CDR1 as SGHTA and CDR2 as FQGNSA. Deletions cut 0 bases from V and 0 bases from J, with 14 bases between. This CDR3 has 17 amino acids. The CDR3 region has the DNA TGTGCCAGCAGCTTAGCGCTAACAGGTGTTCTGAACACTGAAGCTTTCTTT. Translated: CASSLALTGVLNTEAFF.

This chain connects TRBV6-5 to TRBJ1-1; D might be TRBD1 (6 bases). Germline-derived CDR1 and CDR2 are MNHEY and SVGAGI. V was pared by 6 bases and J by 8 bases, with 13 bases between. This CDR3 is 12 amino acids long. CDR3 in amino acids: CASSPTGSEAFF. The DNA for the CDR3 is TGTGCCAGCAGCCCAACAGGGTCCGAAGCTTTCTTT.

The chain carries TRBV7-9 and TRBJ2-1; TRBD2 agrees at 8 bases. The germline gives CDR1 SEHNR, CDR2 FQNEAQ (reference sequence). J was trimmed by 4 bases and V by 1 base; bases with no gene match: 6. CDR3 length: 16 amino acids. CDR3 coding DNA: TGTGCCAGCAGCTTAGTCGAACTAGCGGTTTACAATGAGCAGTTCTTC. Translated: CASSLVELAVYNEQFF.

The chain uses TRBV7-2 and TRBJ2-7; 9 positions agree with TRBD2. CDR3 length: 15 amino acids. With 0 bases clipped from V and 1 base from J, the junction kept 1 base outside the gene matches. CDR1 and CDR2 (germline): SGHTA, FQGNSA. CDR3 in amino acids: CASSLARGGSYEQYF. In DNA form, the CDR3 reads TGTGCCAGCAGCTTAGCGCGGGGGGGATCCTACGAGCAGTACTTC. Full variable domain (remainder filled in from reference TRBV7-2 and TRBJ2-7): GAGVSQSPSNKVTEKGKDVELRCDPISGHTALYWYRQSLGQGLEFLIYFQGNSAPDKSGLPSDRFSAERTGGSVSTLTIQRTQQEDSAVYLCASSLARGGSYEQYFGPGTRLTVT.

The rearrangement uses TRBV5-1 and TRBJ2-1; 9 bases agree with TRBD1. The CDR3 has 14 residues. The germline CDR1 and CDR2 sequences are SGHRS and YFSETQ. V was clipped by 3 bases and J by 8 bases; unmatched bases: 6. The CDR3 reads CASSWTGEGDEQFF. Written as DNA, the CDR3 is TGCGCCAGCAGCTGGACAGGGGAGGGGGATGAGCAGTTCTTC.

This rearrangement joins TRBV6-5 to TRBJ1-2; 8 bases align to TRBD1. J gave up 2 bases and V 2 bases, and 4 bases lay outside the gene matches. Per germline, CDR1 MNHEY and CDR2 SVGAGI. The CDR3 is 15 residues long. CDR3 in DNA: TGTGCCAGCAGTTACACGGACAGGGCAAACTATGGCTACACCTTC. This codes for CASSYTDRANYGYTF.